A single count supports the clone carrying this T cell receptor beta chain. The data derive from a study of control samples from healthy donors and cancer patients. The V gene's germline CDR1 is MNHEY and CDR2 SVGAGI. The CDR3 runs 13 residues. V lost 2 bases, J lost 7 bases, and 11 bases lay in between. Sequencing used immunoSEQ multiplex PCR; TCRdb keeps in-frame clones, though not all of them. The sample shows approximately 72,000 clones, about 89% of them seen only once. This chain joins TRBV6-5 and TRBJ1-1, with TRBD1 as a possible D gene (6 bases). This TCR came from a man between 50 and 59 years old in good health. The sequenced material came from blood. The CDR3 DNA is TGTGCCAGCAGTTACCCCGGGACAATTGAAGCTTTCTTT. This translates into CASSYPGTIEAFF.